The clone carrying this TCR beta chain was recorded a few times. Its antigen is unknown. The sample originates from a study of OX40 agonist ivuxolimab in advanced cancers. The study, taken as a whole, reports: Doses of 0.1 to 3.0 mg/kg were accompanied by clonal expansion of CD4+ and CD8+ blood T cells by week 6.

The repertoire was sequenced with immunoSEQ multiplex PCR; TCRdb's copy has only in-frame clones and lacks some. Of tens of thousands of clones in the sample, about 90% were seen once. In germline, CDR1 is SEHNR, CDR2 FQNEAQ (reference sequence). V lost 3 bases and J 4 bases, leaving 9 bases between the germline ends. The CDR3 length is 13 residues. This TCR derives from an adult with an advanced solid tumor such as melanoma, head and neck, liver or kidney cancer. The gene calls are TRBV7-9 and TRBJ1-1; D might be TRBD1 (5 bases). The sample in question was CD4+ or CD8+ T cells sorted from blood, obtained in a trial of the OX40 agonist ivuxolimab. CDR3 nucleotides: TGTGCCAGCAGCTTCTCAGGGCGCACTGAAGCTTTCTTT. Encoded protein: CASSFSGRTEAFF. Combining the CDR3 with reference TRBV7-9 and TRBJ1-1 gives the whole variable domain DTGVSQNPRHKITKRGQNVTFRCDPISEHNRLYWYRQTLGQGPEFLTYFQNEAQLEKSRLLSDRFSAERPKGSFSTLEIQRTEQGDSAMYLCASSFSGRTEAFFGQGTRLTVV.